This T cell receptor (beta chain) was captured by sequencing in a study of blood T cell repertoires in COVID-19. V lost 7 bases and J lost 2, with 6 bases in between. This CDR3 is 13 amino acids long. In the source study's methods: Estimated nucleated cell counts came from reference gene primer amplification. The method was immunoSEQ multiplex PCR; TCRdb's version includes in-frame clones alone and lacks a portion of them. The V and J calls and clone size come from that table; D and trimming were worked out from the DNA. The sample lists some 220,000 clones, around 81% occurring once. The TCR was taken from a woman aged 70-85 years with acute or convalescent COVID-19. The sample was peripheral blood. This chain connects TRBV12-3 or TRBV12-4 to TRBJ2-6; unclear D gene. The CDR3 DNA reads TGTGCCAGCACCCTTGCTGGGGCCAACGTCCTGACTTTC. This gives the protein CASTLAGANVLTF.